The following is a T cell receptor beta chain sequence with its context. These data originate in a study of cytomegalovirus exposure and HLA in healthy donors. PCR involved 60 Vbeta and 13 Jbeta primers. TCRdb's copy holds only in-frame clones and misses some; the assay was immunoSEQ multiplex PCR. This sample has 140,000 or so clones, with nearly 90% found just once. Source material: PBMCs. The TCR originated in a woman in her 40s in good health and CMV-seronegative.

CDR3 DNA: TGTGCCAGCAGGACCAGCGAAGACACAGATACGCAGTATTTT. Translation gives CASRTSEDTDTQYF. The chain recombines TRBV2 with TRBJ2-3; no reliable D call. Per germline, CDR1 SNHLY and CDR2 FYNNEI. This CDR3 is built from 14 residues. Trimming took 6 bases from V and 2 from J, leaving 12 bases between them.